Listed below are T cell receptor beta chains from one sample, sequenced in a study of T-cell reconstitution after alpha-beta-depleted transplantation in children. Via MiXCR, TCRdb re-called the PCR reads, giving one row per CDR3 protein. The repertoire holds approximately 1,000,000 distinct CDR3 sequences, with around 30% as singletons. The sample was PBMCs, mostly from graft donor cells, taken 360 days after TCRalphabeta/CD19-depleted stem cell transplant. The source is a boy under three years old who had a stem cell transplant for SCID, so the T cells may come from the graft donor. The CDR3 runs from the conserved cysteine through the conserved F or W. Each record gives: CDR3 protein, CDR3 DNA, CDR3 length, D gene, clone size, V gene, J gene. The D gene is left open where the match is weak. Clone size is shown for a subset of rows, as once, few, many or a class of expanded clone.

CASSPGDDRFKGPRETQYF	TGTGCCAGCAGCCCTGGGGATGACAGGTTTAAGGGACCCAGGGAGACCCAGTACTTC	19	-	few	TRBV4-2	TRBJ2-5
CAISESGRKDTQYF	TGTGCCATCAGTGAGTCCGGACGCAAGGATACGCAGTATTTT	14	-	few	TRBV10-3	TRBJ2-3
CASSPWIPGIYEQYF	TGTGCCAGCAGCCCCTGGATCCCTGGAATCTACGAGCAGTACTTC	15	-	-	TRBV4-2	TRBJ2-7
CSARGGPFYNEQFF	TGCAGTGCTAGAGGTGGGCCATTCTACAATGAGCAGTTCTTC	14	-	few	TRBV20-1	TRBJ2-1
CASSQVPRSGGTQYF	TGTGCCAGCAGCCAAGTCCCGCGTAGCGGGGGTACGCAGTATTTT	15	TRBD2	many	TRBV3-1	TRBJ2-3
CASSSPGQGGVNTEAFF	TGTGCCAGCAGTTCACCGGGGCAGGGAGGGGTGAACACTGAAGCTTTCTTT	17	-	-	TRBV28	TRBJ1-1
CATSRDPGYHQPQHF	TGTGCCACCAGCAGAGACCCAGGGTATCATCAGCCCCAGCATTTT	15	-	few	TRBV15	TRBJ1-5
CASSSRPGQGDNEQFF	TGCGCCAGCAGCTCCCGACCGGGACAGGGCGACAATGAGCAGTTCTTC	16	TRBD1	-	TRBV5-1	TRBJ2-1
CASSPGIAGVSDRFF	TGTGCCAGCAGTCCAGGTATAGCGGGGGTCTCGGATCGGTTCTTC	15	TRBD2	few	TRBV12-3/TRBV12-4	TRBJ2-1
CATSRKRVRGQGNEQFF	TGTGCCACCAGCAGGAAAAGGGTTAGGGGGCAAGGCAATGAGCAGTTCTTC	17	TRBD1	-	TRBV15	TRBJ2-1
CSASRLGGETQYF	TGCAGCGCCTCCCGCCTCGGGGGTGAGACCCAGTACTTC	13	-	-	TRBV29-1	TRBJ2-5